Listed below are T cell receptor beta chains from one sample, sequenced in a study of beta chain features in type 1 diabetes. The method was immunoSEQ multiplex PCR; TCRdb's version includes in-frame clones alone and lacks a portion of them. The sample includes roughly 50,000 clones, around 45% of them seen just once. The material sequenced was Tregs from blood. The source is a man aged 30-40 years with type 1 diabetes. The CDR3 runs from the conserved cysteine through the conserved F or W.

v_call cdr3_length cdr3_aa
TRBV14 14 CASSLQVSGGELFF
TRBV7-3 16 CASSPGTGVDTGELFF
TRBV6-1 12 CASSSLNQPQHF
TRBV6-6 13 CASSGQGGQPQHF
TRBV30 15 CAWSVTGGSNFGYTF
TRBV9 15 CASSVATGEYYEQYF
TRBV7-2 14 CASSFTLTSETQYF
TRBV27 13 CASHSGLTGELFF
TRBV5-4 12 CASSLPSGEQYF
TRBV28 14 CASRSTGTDTEAFF
TRBV19 14 CASMAGGKPYEQYF
TRBV6-5 14 CASSPNWGRIEQYF
TRBV10-3 14 CAIRMTGGSGEQFF
TRBV19 13 CASRVGGVTEAFF
TRBV28 13 CASTVSSYNEQFF
TRBV5-4 15 CASSLGGIAEETQYF
TRBV29-1 14 CSVGQGTGANVLTF
TRBV5-1 16 CASSSILQGTIETQYF
TRBV5-1 16 CASSLGGAALNTEAFF
TRBV7-9 15 CASSPGLAHTDTQYF
TRBV6-6 14 CASSYGLAGETQYF
TRBV6-1 14 CATAWGGAGETQYF
TRBV28 14 CASSFNTDTYGYTF
TRBV7-8 13 CASSLKELRKQYF
TRBV27 13 CASGGARTGELFF
TRBV7-3 14 CASSLSLAADTQYF
TRBV2 16 CASSEAGTGSGETQYF
TRBV11-2 14 CASSQTSFGETQYF
TRBV7-3 13 CASSLLPGNTIYF
TRBV10-3 15 CAISERLAGGNEQFF
TRBV6-5 15 CASSSPASGDNEQFF
TRBV7-9 18 CASSLPRLAGGLYNEQFF
TRBV14 16 CASSQLGGSGANVLTF